A selection of T cell receptor beta chains follows, all from one sample in a study of T cells of healthy individuals. TCRdb used MiXCR to reprocess the 5' RACE reads, holding one entry per CDR3 protein. The table lists 60,000 to 80,000 distinct CDR3 sequences, roughly 17% of them singletons. These receptors came from a human donor in good health. CDR3s include the opening cysteine and the closing phenylalanine or tryptophan. The order of the fields is clone size, J gene, V gene, D gene, CDR3 DNA, CDR3 protein. A D gene is named only where the DNA matches it firmly. Where a row states a size, it is once, few, many or the class of an expanded clone; other rows omit it.

few TRBJ1-1 TRBV4-3 - TGCGCCAGCAGCCCTCAGGATGAGGGTGAAGCTTTCTTT CASSPQDEGEAFF
many TRBJ1-1 TRBV2 - TGTGCCCCAATCAAGCGGTTAGGGGACAACACTGAAGCTTTCTTT CAPIKRLGDNTEAFF
many TRBJ2-3 TRBV11-2 - TGTGCCAGCAGCTTAAGCGGGTACGATACGCAGTATTTT CASSLSGYDTQYF
- TRBJ2-4 TRBV7-2 - TGTGCCAGCAGCCCGTCCCGGACACTTAAAAACATTCAGTACTTC CASSPSRTLKNIQYF
few TRBJ1-5 TRBV7-9 TRBD1 TGTGCCAGCAGCGCGGACAGGGGAGGCAATCAGCCCCAGCATTTT CASSADRGGNQPQHF
many TRBJ2-3 TRBV20-1 TRBD2 TGCAGTGCTAGAGCACTAGCGGGAGGTGCAGATACGCAGTATTTT CSARALAGGADTQYF
few TRBJ2-1 TRBV14 - TGTGCCAGCAGCCAAGCCCCAGGGACCTCCTACAATGAGCAGTTCTTC CASSQAPGTSYNEQFF
many TRBJ2-7 TRBV2 TRBD1 TGTGCCAGCACGTCCCAGGGGGCGTACGAGCAGTACTTC CASTSQGAYEQYF
- TRBJ2-1 TRBV6-5 TRBD2 TGTGCCAGCCTCCCATACGGCGGGAGGGCCTACAACAGAGTCCTATACAATGAGCAGTTCTTC CASLPYGGRAYNRVLYNEQFF
many TRBJ1-6 TRBV2 - TGTGCCAGGGATGCTCTGAGACAGAATAATTCACCCCTCCACTTT CARDALRQNNSPLHF
many TRBJ1-5 TRBV28 - TGTGCCAGCAGTTTAGGGGGGGACTTCTTTCGGAATCAGCCCCAGCATTTT CASSLGGDFFRNQPQHF
few TRBJ1-2 TRBV19 - TGTGCCAGTTCCAAGGACAGTGGCTATGGCTACACCTTC CASSKDSGYGYTF
- TRBJ2-1 TRBV7-2 TRBD2 TGTGCCAGCAGCGACTACGGGGGGGCCAGGGATGAGCAGTTCTTC CASSDYGGARDEQFF
- TRBJ1-5 TRBV18 - TGTGCCAGCTCTCCAGATCAGGCGGGGGTTAATCAGCCCCAGCATTTT CASSPDQAGVNQPQHF
few TRBJ2-4 TRBV5-1 - TGCGCCAGCAGCTTGGTTGACGGGACGAAAAACATTCAGTACTTC CASSLVDGTKNIQYF
- TRBJ2-7 TRBV4-1 - TGCGCCAGCAGCCACCCGGGACGGAACTCCTACGAGCAGTACTTC CASSHPGRNSYEQYF
many TRBJ2-1 TRBV20-1 - TGCAGTGCTTTGGACTATCCGAGGCAGTTCTTC CSALDYPRQFF
- TRBJ1-2 TRBV25-1 - TGTGCCAGCAGTGACTCCCCCTTTCGACAGCCGAGGGATGGCTACACCTTC CASSDSPFRQPRDGYTF
many TRBJ1-5 TRBV29-1 - TGCAGCGTTGCGGAGGGTCCCAATCAGCCCCAGCATTTT CSVAEGPNQPQHF